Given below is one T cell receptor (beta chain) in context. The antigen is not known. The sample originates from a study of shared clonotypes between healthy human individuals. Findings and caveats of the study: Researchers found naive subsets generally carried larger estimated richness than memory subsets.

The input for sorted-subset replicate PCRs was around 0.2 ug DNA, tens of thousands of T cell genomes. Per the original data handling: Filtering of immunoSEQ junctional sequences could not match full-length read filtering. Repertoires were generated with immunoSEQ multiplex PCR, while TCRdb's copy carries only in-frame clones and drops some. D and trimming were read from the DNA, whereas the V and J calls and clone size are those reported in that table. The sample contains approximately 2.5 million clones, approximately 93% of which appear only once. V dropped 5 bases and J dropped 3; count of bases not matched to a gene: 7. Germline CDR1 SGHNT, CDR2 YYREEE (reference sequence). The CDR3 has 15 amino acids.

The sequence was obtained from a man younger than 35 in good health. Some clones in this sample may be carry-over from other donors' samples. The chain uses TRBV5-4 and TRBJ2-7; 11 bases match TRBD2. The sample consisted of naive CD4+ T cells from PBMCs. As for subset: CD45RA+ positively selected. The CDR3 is CASSSPGTSGYEQYF. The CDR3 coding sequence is TGTGCCAGCAGTTCCCCCGGGACTAGCGGCTACGAGCAGTACTTC.